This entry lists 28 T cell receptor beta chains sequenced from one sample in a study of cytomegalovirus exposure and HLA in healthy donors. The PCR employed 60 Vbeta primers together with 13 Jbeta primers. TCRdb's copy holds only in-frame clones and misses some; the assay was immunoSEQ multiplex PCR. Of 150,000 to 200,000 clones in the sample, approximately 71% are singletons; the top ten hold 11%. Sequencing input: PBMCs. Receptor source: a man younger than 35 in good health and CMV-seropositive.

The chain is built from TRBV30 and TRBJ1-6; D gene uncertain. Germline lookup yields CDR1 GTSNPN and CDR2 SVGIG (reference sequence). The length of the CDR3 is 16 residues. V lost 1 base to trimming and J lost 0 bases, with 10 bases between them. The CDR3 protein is CAWSDRTHSYNSPLHF. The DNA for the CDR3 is TGTGCCTGGAGTGACAGAACACACTCCTATAATTCACCCCTCCACTTT.

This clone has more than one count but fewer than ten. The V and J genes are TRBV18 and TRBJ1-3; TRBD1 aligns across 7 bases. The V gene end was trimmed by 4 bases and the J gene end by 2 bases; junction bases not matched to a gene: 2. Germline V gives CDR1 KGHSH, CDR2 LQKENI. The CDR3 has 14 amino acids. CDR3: CASSRDSTGNTIYF. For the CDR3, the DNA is TGTGCCAGCTCACGGGACAGTACTGGAAACACCATATATTTT.

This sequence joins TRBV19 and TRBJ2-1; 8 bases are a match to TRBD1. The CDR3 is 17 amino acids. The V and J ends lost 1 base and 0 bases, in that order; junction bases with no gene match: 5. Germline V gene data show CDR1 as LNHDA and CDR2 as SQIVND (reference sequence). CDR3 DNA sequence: TGTGCCAGTAGTATAGCAGGGGGCTTTGGCTCCTACAATGAGCAGTTCTTC. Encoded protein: CASSIAGGFGSYNEQFF.

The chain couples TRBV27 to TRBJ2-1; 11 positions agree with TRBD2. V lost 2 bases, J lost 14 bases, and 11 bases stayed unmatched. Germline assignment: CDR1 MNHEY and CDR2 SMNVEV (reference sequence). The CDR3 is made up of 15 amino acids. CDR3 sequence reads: CASSLEFSGRAREFF. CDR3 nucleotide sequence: TGTGCCAGCAGTTTAGAGTTTAGCGGGAGGGCCCGGGAGTTCTTC.

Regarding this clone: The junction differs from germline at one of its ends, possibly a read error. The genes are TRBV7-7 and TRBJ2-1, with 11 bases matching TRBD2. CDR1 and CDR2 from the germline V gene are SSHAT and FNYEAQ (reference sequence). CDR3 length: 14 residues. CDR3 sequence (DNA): TGTGCTAGCAGCTTACTAGCGGGAGATAATGAGCAGTTCTTC. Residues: CASSLLAGDNEQFF.

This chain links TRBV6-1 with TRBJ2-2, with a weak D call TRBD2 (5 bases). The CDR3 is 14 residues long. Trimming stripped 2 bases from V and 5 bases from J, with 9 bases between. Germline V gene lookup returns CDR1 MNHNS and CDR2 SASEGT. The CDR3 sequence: CASSELPGTGELFF. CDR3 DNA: TGTGCCAGCAGTGAACTACCGGGGACCGGGGAGCTGTTTTTT.

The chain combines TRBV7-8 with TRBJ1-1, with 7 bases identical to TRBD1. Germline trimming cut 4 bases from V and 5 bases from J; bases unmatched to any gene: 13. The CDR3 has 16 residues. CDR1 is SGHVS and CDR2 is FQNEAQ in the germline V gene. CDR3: CASSSDPGQIRTEAFF. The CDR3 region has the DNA TGTGCCAGCAGCTCAGACCCGGGACAGATCAGAACTGAAGCTTTCTTT.

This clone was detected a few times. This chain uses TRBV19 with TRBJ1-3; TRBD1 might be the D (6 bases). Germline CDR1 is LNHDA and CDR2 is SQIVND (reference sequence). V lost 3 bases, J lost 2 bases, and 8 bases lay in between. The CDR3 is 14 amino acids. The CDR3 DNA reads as TGTGCCAGTAGTATCACAGGGACTGGAAACACCATATATTTT. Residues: CASSITGTGNTIYF.

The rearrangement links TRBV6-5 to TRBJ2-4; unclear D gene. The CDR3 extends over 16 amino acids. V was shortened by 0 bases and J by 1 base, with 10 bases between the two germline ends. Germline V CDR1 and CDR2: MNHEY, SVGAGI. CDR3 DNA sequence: TGTGCCAGCAGTTACTCCGAGACAAGGGCCAAAAACATTCAGTACTTC. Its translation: CASSYSETRAKNIQYF.

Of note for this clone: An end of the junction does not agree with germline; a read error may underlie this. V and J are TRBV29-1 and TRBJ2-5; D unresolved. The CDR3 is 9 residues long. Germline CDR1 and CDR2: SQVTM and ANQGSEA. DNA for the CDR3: TGCAGCGCTGAAGAGACCCAGTACTTC. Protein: CSAEETQYF.

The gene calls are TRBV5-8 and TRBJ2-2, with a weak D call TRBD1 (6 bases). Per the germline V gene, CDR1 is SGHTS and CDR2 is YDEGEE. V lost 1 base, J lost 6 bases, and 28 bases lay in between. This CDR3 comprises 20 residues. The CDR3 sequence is CASSLRDADPLQGVPGELFF. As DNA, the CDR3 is TGTGCCAGCAGCTTGAGGGACGCGGATCCCTTACAGGGAGTCCCCGGGGAGCTGTTTTTT.

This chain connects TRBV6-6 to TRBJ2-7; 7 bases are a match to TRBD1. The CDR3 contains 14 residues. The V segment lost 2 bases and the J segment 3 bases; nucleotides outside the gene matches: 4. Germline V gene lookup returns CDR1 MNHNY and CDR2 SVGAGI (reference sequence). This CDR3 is CASSYQGQNYEQYF. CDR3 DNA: TGTGCCAGCAGTTACCAGGGACAGAACTACGAGCAGTACTTC.

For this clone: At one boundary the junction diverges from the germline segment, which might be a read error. The CDR3 DNA is TGTGCCCGCAGATTACCCGGGACTGTATTTCTCGATGAGCAGTTCTTC. Translated, it gives CARRLPGTVFLDEQFF. The rearrangement uses TRBV7-9 and TRBJ2-1, with D maybe TRBD2 (6 bases). CDR3 length equals 16 residues. Germline-derived CDR1 and CDR2 are SEHNR and FQNEAQ (reference sequence).

The CDR3 loop is CASSPGQNQETQYF. In DNA form, the CDR3 reads TGTGCCAGCAGCCCGGGACAAAACCAAGAGACCCAGTACTTC. The V gene is TRBV5-4, the J gene TRBJ2-5; D is possibly TRBD1 (6 bases). Germline CDR1 SGHNT, CDR2 YYREEE (reference sequence). The V and J ends lost 4 bases and 0 bases respectively, with 10 bases between them. The CDR3 totals 14 residues.

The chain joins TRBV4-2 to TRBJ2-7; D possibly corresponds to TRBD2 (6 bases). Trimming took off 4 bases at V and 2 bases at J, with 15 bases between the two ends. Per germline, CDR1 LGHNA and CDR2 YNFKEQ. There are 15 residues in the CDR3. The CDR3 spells CASSRTGTPTYEQYF. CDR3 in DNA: TGTGCCAGCAGCCGCACCGGGACTCCCACCTACGAGCAGTACTTC.

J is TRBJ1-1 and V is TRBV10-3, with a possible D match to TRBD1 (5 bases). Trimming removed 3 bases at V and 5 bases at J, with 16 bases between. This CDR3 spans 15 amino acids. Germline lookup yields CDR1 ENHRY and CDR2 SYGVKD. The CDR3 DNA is TGTGCCATCAGTGACGAGGGGCGCGGGAAGACTGAAGCTTTCTTT. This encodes CAISDEGRGKTEAFF.

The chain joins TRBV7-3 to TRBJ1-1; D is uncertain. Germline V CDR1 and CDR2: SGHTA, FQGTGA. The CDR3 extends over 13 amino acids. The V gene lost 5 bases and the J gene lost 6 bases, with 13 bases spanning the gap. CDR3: CASSPTSFPEAFF. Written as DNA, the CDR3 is TGTGCCAGCAGCCCCACCAGTTTCCCTGAAGCTTTCTTT.

CDR3 protein: CASSPAGATNEKLFF. CDR3 coding DNA: TGTGCCAGCAGCCCGGCGGGTGCAACTAATGAAAAACTGTTTTTT. J is TRBJ1-4 and V is TRBV5-4; no definite D call. The germline gives CDR1 SGHNT, CDR2 YYREEE (reference sequence). This CDR3 comprises 15 residues. Trimming shortened V by 4 bases and J by 0 bases, and 10 bases separated the two germline ends.

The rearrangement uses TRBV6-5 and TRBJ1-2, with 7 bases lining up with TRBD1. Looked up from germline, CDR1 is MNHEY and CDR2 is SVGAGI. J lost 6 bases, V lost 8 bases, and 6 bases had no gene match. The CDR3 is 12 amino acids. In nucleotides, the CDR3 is TGTGCCAGCCTTAGGACAGGCCATGGCTACACCTTC. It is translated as CASLRTGHGYTF.

CDR3 sequence (DNA): TGTGCCTGGGTCCCAGCGGGAGGGCCCTACAATGAGCAGTTCTTC. This codes for CAWVPAGGPYNEQFF. This chain connects TRBV30 to TRBJ2-1, with 10 bases lining up with TRBD2. The length of the CDR3 is 15 residues. The germline V gene encodes CDR1 GTSNPN and CDR2 SVGIG (reference sequence). V dropped 5 bases and J dropped 2; count of bases not matched to a gene: 6.

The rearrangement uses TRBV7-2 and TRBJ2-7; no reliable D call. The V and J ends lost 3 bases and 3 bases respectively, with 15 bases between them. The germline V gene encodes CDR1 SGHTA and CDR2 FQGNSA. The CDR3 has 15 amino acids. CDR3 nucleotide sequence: TGTGCCAGCAGCTTCTCTACCCTGTCTCGCTACGAGCAGTACTTC. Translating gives CASSFSTLSRYEQYF.

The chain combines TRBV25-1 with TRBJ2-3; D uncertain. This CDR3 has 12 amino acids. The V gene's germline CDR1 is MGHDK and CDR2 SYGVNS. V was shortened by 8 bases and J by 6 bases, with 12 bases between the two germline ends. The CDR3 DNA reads TGTGCCAGCGGTCGGCAGGTCGATACGCAGTATTTT. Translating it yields CASGRQVDTQYF.

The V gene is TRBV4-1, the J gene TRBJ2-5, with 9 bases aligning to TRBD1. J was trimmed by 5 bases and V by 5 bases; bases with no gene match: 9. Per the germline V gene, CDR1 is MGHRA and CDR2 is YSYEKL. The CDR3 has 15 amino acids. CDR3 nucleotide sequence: TGCGCCAGCAGCGAAGGACTGGGGACAGGGGAGACCCAGTACTTC. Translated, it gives CASSEGLGTGETQYF.

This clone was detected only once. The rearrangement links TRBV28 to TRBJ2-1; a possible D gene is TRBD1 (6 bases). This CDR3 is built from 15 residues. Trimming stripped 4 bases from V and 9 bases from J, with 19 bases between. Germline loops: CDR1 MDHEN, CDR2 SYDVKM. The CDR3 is CASSSRLRTGIEQFF. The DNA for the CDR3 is TGTGCCAGCAGTTCCCGACTACGAACAGGGATTGAGCAGTTCTTC.

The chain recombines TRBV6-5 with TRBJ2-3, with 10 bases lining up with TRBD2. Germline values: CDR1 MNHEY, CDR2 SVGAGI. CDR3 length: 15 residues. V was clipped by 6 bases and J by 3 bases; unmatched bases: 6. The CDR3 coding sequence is TGTGCCAGCAGAGACAGCGGGAGGGGGACAGATACGCAGTATTTT. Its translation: CASRDSGRGTDTQYF.

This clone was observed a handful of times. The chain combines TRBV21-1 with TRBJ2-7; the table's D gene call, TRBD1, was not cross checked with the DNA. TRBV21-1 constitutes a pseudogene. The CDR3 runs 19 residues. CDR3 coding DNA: TGTGCCAGCAGCTTGGAGACAGGGCGATTGGGCATAAGCTCCTACGAGCAGTACTTC. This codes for CASSLETGRLGISSYEQYF.

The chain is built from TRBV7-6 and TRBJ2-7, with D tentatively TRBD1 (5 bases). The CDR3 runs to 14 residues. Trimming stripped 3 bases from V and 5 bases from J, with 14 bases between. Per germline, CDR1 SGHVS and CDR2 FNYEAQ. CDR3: CASSLGGAPDEQYF. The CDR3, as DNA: TGTGCCAGCAGCTTGGGTGGGGCGCCGGACGAGCAGTACTTC.

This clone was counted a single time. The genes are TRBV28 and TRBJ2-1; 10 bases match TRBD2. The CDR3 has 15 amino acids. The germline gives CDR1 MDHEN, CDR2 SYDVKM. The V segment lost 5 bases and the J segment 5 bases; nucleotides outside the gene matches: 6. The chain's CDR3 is CASSPTSGRHNEQFF. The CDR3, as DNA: TGTGCCAGCAGTCCGACTAGCGGGCGACACAATGAGCAGTTCTTC.